Presented here are 30 T cell receptor beta chains from one specimen sequenced in a study of blood T cells in healthy people across ages. A sample-barcoded 5' primer and a J-beta primer mix were used in a second PCR of about 7 to 11 cycles. TCRdb recomputed calls from the 5' RACE reads with MiXCR, one row per CDR3 protein. Of 800,000 or so distinct CDR3 sequences in the sample, 25% were seen once. This same sample was also part of a study on T cells of mothers and their children.

The specimen was blood. The receptors were gathered from a boy aged 5 to 17 in good health.

This clonotype was recorded a few times. This CDR3 reads CSVGIGGSYNEQFF. CDR3 bases: TGCAGCGTTGGAATCGGGGGCTCCTACAATGAGCAGTTCTTC. V gene TRBV29-1 combines with J gene TRBJ2-1; weak D call: TRBD2 (6 bases). V shed 4 bases and J shed 0 bases, with 10 bases lying between them. The CDR3 loop spans 14 amino acids. The germline CDR1 and CDR2 sequences are SQVTM and ANQGSEA.

The chain recombines TRBV7-2 with TRBJ2-7; 10 bases are shared with TRBD2. In germline, CDR1 is SGHTA, CDR2 FQGNSA. The CDR3 sequence is 15 residues long. V lost 4 bases, J lost 1 base, and 4 bases stayed unmatched. The CDR3 DNA reads TGTGCCAGCAGCTCAGCTAGCGGGGGTTCCTACGAGCAGTACTTC. Translating gives CASSSASGGSYEQYF.

This clonotype showed up just a few times. The V and J genes are TRBV4-2 and TRBJ1-2; D ambiguous. With 0 bases removed from V and 4 bases from J, the gap between germline ends came to 15 bases. The germline gives CDR1 LGHNA, CDR2 YNFKEQ. CDR3 length: 16 residues. The CDR3 DNA follows: TGTGCCAGCAGCCAAGATCTAGGAAGGGTGAGCTATGGCTACACCTTC. Amino acid sequence: CASSQDLGRVSYGYTF.

The chain carries TRBV20-1 and TRBJ2-7, with 12 nucleotides matching TRBD2. With the DNA end fitting TRBJ2-1 better, the J assignment may be wrong. CDR1 and CDR2 (germline): DFQATT, SNEGSKA (reference sequence). The CDR3 sequence is 16 residues long. This CDR3 is CSARRPSGRAYHEQFF. CDR3 DNA: TGCAGTGCTAGAAGGCCTAGCGGGAGGGCCTATCATGAGCAGTTCTTC.

The chain has TRBV10-3 and TRBJ2-5; a possible D gene is TRBD1 (5 bases). Trimming pared 2 bases from V and 5 bases from J, leaving 9 bases between. Per germline, CDR1 ENHRY and CDR2 SYGVKD. The length of the CDR3 is 13 residues. In DNA form, the CDR3 reads TGTGCCATCAGTGAGAAGGGGCAGGAGACCCAGTACTTC. This gives the protein CAISEKGQETQYF.

Only a few counts were recorded for this clonotype. The gene calls are TRBV20-1 and TRBJ1-5, with TRBD1 matching over 7 bases. The ends lost 3 bases at V and 6 bases at J; junction bases unmatched: 17. CDR3 length: 17 amino acids. The germline CDR1 and CDR2 sequences are DFQATT and SNEGSKA (reference sequence). The DNA for the CDR3 is TGCAGTGCTAGCCCGTCTGACAGGGTAGCGGGCTTTCAGCCCCAGCATTTT. Protein sequence: CSASPSDRVAGFQPQHF.

This chain links TRBV11-2 with TRBJ1-4; D might be TRBD1 (6 bases). V was clipped by 3 bases and J by 0 bases, with 14 bases between them. The germline V gene encodes CDR1 SGHAT and CDR2 FQNNGV. The CDR3 is made up of 17 amino acids. The CDR3 DNA is TGTGCCAGCAGCTTCCGGGACATGATAACAACTAATGAAAAACTGTTTTTT. It encodes CASSFRDMITTNEKLFF.

This clonotype showed up just a few times. J is TRBJ2-3 and V is TRBV5-1; 11 bases line up with TRBD2. Per the germline V gene, CDR1 is SGHRS and CDR2 is YFSETQ. The CDR3 runs 17 residues. Trimming at V came to 4 bases and at J to 3 bases, leaving 10 bases not matched to a gene. Here the CDR3 DNA reads TGCGCCAGCAGCATCCTTACTAGCGGGAGCTTGACAGATACGCAGTATTTT. This translates into CASSILTSGSLTDTQYF.

The V gene is TRBV6-2 or TRBV6-3, the J gene TRBJ1-5; no firm D call. CDR3 length equals 15 residues. The V gene lost 2 bases and the J gene lost 4 bases, with 12 bases spanning the gap. Germline CDR1 reads MNHEY; CDR2 reads SVGEGT. CDR3 loop: CASSYPTAINQPQHF. The CDR3 bases are TGTGCCAGCAGTTACCCTACAGCGATTAATCAGCCCCAGCATTTT.

The rearrangement joins TRBV18 to TRBJ2-5; D remains ambiguous. The CDR3 is made up of 14 amino acids. The V gene lost 0 bases and the J gene lost 2 bases, with 7 bases spanning the gap. Germline CDR1 and CDR2: KGHSH and LQKENI. The CDR3 protein is CASSPPRSQETQYF. DNA for the CDR3: TGTGCCAGCTCACCACCGAGGTCTCAAGAGACCCAGTACTTC.

This clonotype was counted a few times. The CDR3 DNA reads as TGTGCCAGCAGCTTATTGTCGGGGAAAAATCAGCCCCAGCATTTT. It is translated as CASSLLSGKNQPQHF. The chain links TRBV7-8 to TRBJ1-5; unclear D gene. Trimming removed 2 bases at V and 4 bases at J, with 12 bases between. Germline V gene lookup returns CDR1 SGHVS and CDR2 FQNEAQ. The CDR3 extends over 15 amino acids.

The V and J genes are TRBV7-9 and TRBJ2-7, with no clear D. The V end was cut by 2 bases, the J end by 5 bases, with 7 bases between. This CDR3 contains 12 residues. Germline V gene lookup returns CDR1 SEHNR and CDR2 FQNEAQ (reference sequence). CDR3 in amino acids: CASSLNPHEQYF. In DNA, the CDR3 is TGTGCCAGCAGCTTAAATCCCCACGAGCAGTACTTC.

The chain employs TRBV12-3 or TRBV12-4 and TRBJ2-5; the match to TRBD1 covers 9 bases. This CDR3 has 13 amino acids. Trimming at V came to 6 bases and at J to 4 bases, leaving 3 bases not matched to a gene. The CDR3 protein is CASSRTGAETQYF. The CDR3 DNA is TGTGCCAGCAGCCGGACAGGGGCAGAGACCCAGTACTTC.

J is TRBJ2-5 and V is TRBV15; 7 nucleotides agree with TRBD2. The CDR3 is 15 residues long. Germline V gene data show CDR1 as LNHNV and CDR2 as YYDKDF (reference sequence). Trimming at V came to 0 bases and at J to 5 bases, leaving 6 bases not matched to a gene. The CDR3 coding sequence is TGTGCCACCAGCAGAGATCCAGCGGGGTTTGAGACCCAGTACTTC. As protein: CATSRDPAGFETQYF. The full variable domain, with the rest looked up from reference TRBV15 and TRBJ2-5, is DAMVIQNPRYQVTQFGKPVTLSCSQTLNHNVMYWYQQKSSQAPKLLFHYYDKDFNNEADTPDNFQSRRPNTSFCFLDIRSPGLGDTAMYLCATSRDPAGFETQYFGPGTRLLVL.

The rearrangement joins TRBV20-1 to TRBJ2-7, with D hard to call. Germline CDR1 reads DFQATT; CDR2 reads SNEGSKA (reference sequence). Deletions cut 0 bases from V and 3 bases from J, with 12 bases between. This CDR3 spans 14 amino acids. The DNA of the CDR3 is TGCAGTGCTAGAGATTTCATGGGAAGCTACGAGCAGTACTTC. Translating it yields CSARDFMGSYEQYF.

The chain joins TRBV7-2 to TRBJ2-5, with 10 positions matching TRBD2. The J call is in doubt because the DNA end fits TRBJ2-1 better. The germline V gene encodes CDR1 SGHTA and CDR2 FQGNSA. The CDR3 is made up of 18 amino acids. CDR3 DNA: TGTGCCAGCAGCTTAAACCCAGCTAGCGGGAGAATCAACAATGAGCAGTTCTTC. Translation gives CASSLNPASGRINNEQFF.

This clonotype has more than one count but fewer than ten. The chain combines TRBV29-1 with TRBJ2-5; 10 nucleotides line up with TRBD1. CDR3 length: 14 residues. V shed 2 bases, J shed 6 bases, and the junction held 6 bases outside the gene matches. In germline, CDR1 is SQVTM, CDR2 ANQGSEA. CDR3: CSVESDRGWKTQYF. Written as DNA, the CDR3 is TGCAGCGTTGAATCGGACAGGGGGTGGAAGACCCAGTACTTC.

This clonotype was seen only a few times. The chain has TRBV6-1 and TRBJ1-5; TRBD1 matches at 7 bases. V lost 3 bases to trimming and J lost 2 bases; unmatched junction nucleotides: 7. From germline, CDR1 is MNHNS and CDR2 SASEGT. The CDR3 is made up of 16 amino acids. This CDR3 is CASSDPDREGNQPQHF. The CDR3, as DNA: TGTGCCAGCAGTGACCCCGACAGGGAGGGCAATCAGCCCCAGCATTTT.

This clonotype showed up just a few times. The chain is built from TRBV5-4 and TRBJ2-5, with D possibly matching TRBD2 (5 bases). The DNA matches TRBJ2-7 better at its end, which makes the J call doubtful. The CDR3 spans 14 residues. Per germline, CDR1 SGHNT and CDR2 YYREEE (reference sequence). CDR3 region: CASSSVDGKAEQYF. As DNA, the CDR3 is TGTGCCAGCAGTTCTGTCGACGGGAAAGCCGAGCAGTACTTC.

The gene calls are TRBV11-2 and TRBJ1-2; D uncertain. The CDR3 extends over 13 amino acids. V lost 7 bases to trimming and J lost 8 bases, with 17 bases between them. Germline V gene lookup returns CDR1 SGHAT and CDR2 FQNNGV. This CDR3 is CASTERGVHGYTF. CDR3 DNA sequence: TGTGCCAGCACAGAGCGTGGGGTGCACGGCTACACCTTC.

V gene TRBV14 combines with J gene TRBJ2-1, with 9 bases lining up with TRBD2. Matching the DNA end better, TRBJ2-7 makes the J call doubtful. Germline values: CDR1 SGHDN, CDR2 FVKESK. The CDR3 totals 14 residues. The CDR3: CASSQILAGEEQYF. The CDR3 DNA reads TGTGCCAGCAGCCAAATACTAGCGGGTGAGGAGCAGTACTTC.

This clonotype turned up a few times. V usage is TRBV6-5 and J usage is TRBJ2-1, with 11 bases matching TRBD2. Judging by the DNA end, TRBJ2-5 fits better; the J call may be wrong. The CDR3 extends over 19 amino acids. Per germline, CDR1 MNHEY and CDR2 SVGAGI. CDR3 protein: CASSYSGLADTARFETQYF. The CDR3, as DNA: TGTGCCAGCAGTTACTCGGGACTAGCGGATACCGCTCGCTTTGAGACCCAGTACTTC.

This sequence joins TRBV4-3 and TRBJ2-7; D possibly corresponds to TRBD2 (7 bases). The CDR3 covers 15 residues. Trimming stripped 0 bases from V and 0 bases from J, with 9 bases between. Germline V CDR1 and CDR2: LGHNA, YSLEER. The DNA of the CDR3 is TGCGCCAGCAGCCAAGACGCGGGGGCCTCCTACGAGCAGTACTTC. It translates to CASSQDAGASYEQYF.

Only a few counts were recorded for this clonotype. The chain recombines TRBV20-1 with TRBJ2-1, with D uncertain. V was trimmed by 2 bases and J by 9 bases, leaving 14 bases between them. CDR3 length equals 13 residues. From germline, CDR1 is DFQATT and CDR2 SNEGSKA (reference sequence). The CDR3 sequence is CSARSGPPGEQFF. The CDR3 nucleotides read TGCAGTGCTAGATCCGGGCCTCCTGGTGAGCAGTTCTTC.

The chain is built from TRBV5-1 and TRBJ2-7; D is perhaps TRBD1 or TRBD2 (5 bases each). CDR1 is SGHRS, CDR2 YFSETQ, per germline. There are 15 residues in the CDR3. Between the trimmed V and J ends, which lost 2 bases and 2 bases, there was a span of 14 bases. CDR3 amino acids: CASSLFGDPPYEQYF. CDR3 DNA: TGCGCCAGCAGCTTATTCGGGGACCCTCCCTACGAGCAGTACTTC.

The chain has TRBV29-1 and TRBJ2-1, with 10 bases aligning to TRBD1. The J call may be in error: the DNA end matches TRBJ2-7 better. Germline CDR1 is SQVTM and CDR2 is ANQGSEA. The length of the CDR3 is 14 residues. The CDR3 sequence is CSVGDRGGSYEQYF. CDR3 nucleotides: TGCAGCGTTGGGGACAGGGGAGGGTCCTACGAGCAGTACTTC.

Turning to this clonotype: One end of the junction is discordant with germline, which a read error may explain. This chain links TRBV12-3 or TRBV12-4 with TRBJ1-2; weak D call: TRBD1 (5 bases). This CDR3 contains 15 residues. The CDR3 DNA reads TGTGCCAGTAGTTTAGCGGGGTTATCGTGGGGCGGCTACACCTTC. Protein sequence: CASSLAGLSWGGYTF.

The rearrangement uses TRBV24-1 and TRBJ2-1; no definite D call. The V end lost 6 bases, the J end lost 2 bases, and 19 bases lay between the germline ends. In germline, CDR1 is KGHDR, CDR2 SFDVKD. The CDR3 is 17 residues long. CDR3 sequence: CATSPRGSRSAYNEQFF. CDR3 DNA: TGTGCCACCAGTCCCCGCGGTAGCCGGAGCGCCTACAATGAGCAGTTCTTC.

This clonotype has only a few counts. The chain combines TRBV29-1 with TRBJ2-1; tentatively, D is TRBD1 (5 bases). CDR3 length equals 12 residues. Germline V gene data show CDR1 as SQVTM and CDR2 as ANQGSEA. Trimming removed 3 bases at V and 12 bases at J, with 15 bases between. The CDR3 region has the DNA TGCAGCGTTGATTCCGACACCCAGGGGCAGTTCTTC. It encodes CSVDSDTQGQFF.

The rearrangement links TRBV6-1 to TRBJ1-2; D ambiguous. The V end lost 4 bases, the J end lost 7 bases, and 10 bases lay between the germline ends. Germline V CDR1 and CDR2: MNHNS, SASEGT. The CDR3 has 12 residues. The CDR3 spells CASSGRLVGYTF. As DNA, the CDR3 is TGTGCCAGCAGTGGCAGACTCGTTGGCTACACCTTC.